This is a list of T cell receptor beta chains from one sample in a study of T cells after yellow fever vaccination. TCRdb fed the 5' RACE reads into MiXCR, producing one record per CDR3 protein. The sample has 170,000 or so distinct CDR3 sequences; roughly 6.4% are singletons. Specimen: CD4+ T cells sorted from PBMCs, collected on the day of the first yellow fever vaccination. The receptors stem from a man between 18 and 29 years old who received the YFV17D yellow fever vaccine. Both conserved end residues are part of each CDR3. Each record gives: J gene, V gene, clone size, D gene, CDR3 protein, CDR3 DNA. D genes are given only for firm matches. The size entry is marked missing in some rows and otherwise reads once, few, many or a size class.

j_gene: TRBJ2-1
v_gene: TRBV7-9
abundance: many
d_gene: NA
CDR3aa: CASSLLASWYNEQFF
CDR3nt: TGTGCCAGCAGCTTACTGGCTAGCTGGTACAATGAGCAGTTCTTC

j_gene: TRBJ2-5
v_gene: TRBV5-1
abundance: NA
d_gene: NA
CDR3aa: CASSLLFRQMSQETQYF
CDR3nt: TGCGCCAGCAGCTTGCTTTTCCGGCAGATGTCACAAGAGACCCAGTACTTC

j_gene: TRBJ1-6
v_gene: TRBV10-2
abundance: few
d_gene: NA
CDR3aa: CASRATMGNSPLHF
CDR3nt: TGCGCCAGCAGGGCCACCATGGGTAATTCACCCCTCCACTTT

j_gene: TRBJ2-7
v_gene: TRBV5-1
abundance: many
d_gene: NA
CDR3aa: CASSPFGAYEQYF
CDR3nt: TGCGCCAGCAGCCCTTTTGGGGCCTACGAGCAGTACTTC

j_gene: TRBJ1-1
v_gene: TRBV7-9
abundance: NA
d_gene: NA
CDR3aa: CASIQKNTEAFF
CDR3nt: TGTGCCAGCATCCAGAAGAACACTGAAGCTTTCTTT

j_gene: TRBJ2-5
v_gene: TRBV4-3
abundance: NA
d_gene: TRBD1
CDR3aa: CASSQQGQGETQYF
CDR3nt: TGCGCCAGCAGCCAACAGGGACAGGGGGAGACCCAGTACTTC

j_gene: TRBJ1-5
v_gene: TRBV10-3
abundance: many
d_gene: NA
CDR3aa: CAISEYYSNQPQHF
CDR3nt: TGTGCCATCAGTGAGTATTATAGCAATCAGCCCCAGCATTTT

j_gene: TRBJ1-2
v_gene: TRBV5-6
abundance: NA
d_gene: TRBD1
CDR3aa: CASSRQRTGGSYGYTF
CDR3nt: TGTGCCAGCAGCCGTCAGAGGACAGGGGGTTCCTATGGCTACACCTTC

j_gene: TRBJ2-7
v_gene: TRBV3-1
abundance: few
d_gene: NA
CDR3aa: CASSQAAQVYEQYF
CDR3nt: TGTGCCAGCAGCCAAGCTGCCCAGGTCTACGAGCAGTACTTC

j_gene: TRBJ1-2
v_gene: TRBV5-1
abundance: many
d_gene: NA
CDR3aa: CASSLDGPYGYTF
CDR3nt: TGCGCCAGCAGCTTGGACGGGCCCTATGGCTACACCTTC

j_gene: TRBJ1-6
v_gene: TRBV6-2/TRBV6-3
abundance: few
d_gene: TRBD1
CDR3aa: CASSNGQGMSPLHF
CDR3nt: TGTGCCAGCAGTAATGGACAGGGGATGTCACCCCTCCACTTT

j_gene: TRBJ2-3
v_gene: TRBV5-1
abundance: many
d_gene: TRBD2
CDR3aa: CASSLASSGGADTQYF
CDR3nt: TGCGCCAGCAGCTTGGCCTCTAGCGGGGGGGCAGATACGCAGTATTTT

j_gene: TRBJ2-7
v_gene: TRBV5-1
abundance: few
d_gene: NA
CDR3aa: CASSLPRAPYEQYF
CDR3nt: TGCGCCAGCAGCCTACCCCGGGCCCCCTACGAGCAGTACTTC

j_gene: TRBJ2-1
v_gene: TRBV19
abundance: many
d_gene: TRBD1
CDR3aa: CASSAGQGAGYNEQFF
CDR3nt: TGTGCCAGTAGTGCCGGACAGGGGGCTGGGTACAATGAGCAGTTCTTC

j_gene: TRBJ2-5
v_gene: TRBV7-8
abundance: few
d_gene: NA
CDR3aa: CASSLWDGGGRRVGETQYF
CDR3nt: TGTGCCAGCAGCTTATGGGATGGAGGGGGTCGACGGGTCGGAGAGACCCAGTACTTC

j_gene: TRBJ2-3
v_gene: TRBV5-1
abundance: many
d_gene: TRBD2
CDR3aa: CASSSSPGGDSDTQYF
CDR3nt: TGCGCCAGCAGCTCATCTCCCGGGGGGGATTCAGATACGCAGTATTTT

j_gene: TRBJ1-2
v_gene: TRBV28
abundance: many
d_gene: NA
CDR3aa: CASSPRRAMYYGYTF
CDR3nt: TGTGCCAGCAGTCCCCGACGGGCGATGTACTATGGCTACACCTTC

j_gene: TRBJ1-2
v_gene: TRBV7-2
abundance: many
d_gene: NA
CDR3aa: CASSFDRGNYGYTF
CDR3nt: TGTGCCAGCAGCTTTGACAGAGGAAACTATGGCTACACCTTC

j_gene: TRBJ1-1
v_gene: TRBV5-1
abundance: many
d_gene: TRBD1
CDR3aa: CASSIGTGNTEAFF
CDR3nt: TGCGCCAGCAGCATCGGGACAGGGAACACTGAAGCTTTCTTT

j_gene: TRBJ2-7
v_gene: TRBV11-2
abundance: many
d_gene: NA
CDR3aa: CASSLQQSSYEQYF
CDR3nt: TGTGCCAGCAGCTTACAACAGAGCTCCTACGAGCAGTACTTC

j_gene: TRBJ2-3
v_gene: TRBV3-1
abundance: many
d_gene: NA
CDR3aa: CASSQEGTDTQYF
CDR3nt: TGTGCCAGCAGCCAAGAGGGAACAGATACGCAGTATTTT

j_gene: TRBJ1-4
v_gene: TRBV7-2
abundance: many
d_gene: NA
CDR3aa: CASSLEGSLSEKLFF
CDR3nt: TGTGCCAGCAGCTTAGAGGGCAGTTTAAGTGAAAAACTGTTTTTT

j_gene: TRBJ2-3
v_gene: TRBV5-4
abundance: many
d_gene: TRBD2
CDR3aa: CASSLAGESTDTQYF
CDR3nt: TGTGCCAGCAGCTTAGCGGGGGAAAGCACAGATACGCAGTATTTT

j_gene: TRBJ2-1
v_gene: TRBV12-3/TRBV12-4
abundance: few
d_gene: TRBD2
CDR3aa: CASTLQRERRNEQFF
CDR3nt: TGTGCCAGCACCCTCCAGCGGGAAAGGAGGAATGAGCAGTTCTTC

j_gene: TRBJ2-3
v_gene: TRBV28
abundance: NA
d_gene: TRBD2
CDR3aa: CASSHQRGSTDTQYF
CDR3nt: TGTGCCAGCAGCCACCAGCGGGGGAGCACAGATACGCAGTATTTT

j_gene: TRBJ2-5
v_gene: TRBV5-4
abundance: many
d_gene: TRBD1
CDR3aa: CASSSTGQGMETQYF
CDR3nt: TGTGCCAGCAGCTCCACGGGACAGGGGATGGAGACCCAGTACTTC

j_gene: TRBJ2-3
v_gene: TRBV7-3
abundance: many
d_gene: NA
CDR3aa: CASSQQTSTDTQYF
CDR3nt: TGTGCCAGCAGCCAACAGACTAGCACAGATACGCAGTATTTT

j_gene: TRBJ2-3
v_gene: TRBV7-8
abundance: NA
d_gene: NA
CDR3aa: CASSLVRLATPDTQYF
CDR3nt: TGTGCCAGCAGCTTAGTGCGGCTCGCCACGCCGGATACGCAGTATTTT

j_gene: TRBJ2-7
v_gene: TRBV20-1
abundance: many
d_gene: NA
CDR3aa: CSARDQERADEQYF
CDR3nt: TGCAGTGCTAGAGATCAGGAAAGGGCCGACGAGCAGTACTTC

j_gene: TRBJ2-5
v_gene: TRBV19
abundance: many
d_gene: NA
CDR3aa: CASSLRDYQETQYF
CDR3nt: TGTGCCAGTAGTCTCCGGGACTACCAAGAGACCCAGTACTTC

j_gene: TRBJ2-7
v_gene: TRBV5-1
abundance: NA
d_gene: TRBD1
CDR3aa: CASSLQGPLRSYEQYF
CDR3nt: TGCGCCAGCAGCTTACAGGGGCCGCTCAGATCCTACGAGCAGTACTTC

j_gene: TRBJ2-5
v_gene: TRBV5-1
abundance: few
d_gene: NA
CDR3aa: CASSLPPETQYF
CDR3nt: TGCGCCAGCAGCTTACCACCAGAGACCCAGTACTTC

j_gene: TRBJ2-3
v_gene: TRBV25-1
abundance: few
d_gene: TRBD2
CDR3aa: CASSESLAGVTDTQYF
CDR3nt: TGTGCCAGCAGTGAATCTCTAGCGGGGGTCACAGATACGCAGTATTTT